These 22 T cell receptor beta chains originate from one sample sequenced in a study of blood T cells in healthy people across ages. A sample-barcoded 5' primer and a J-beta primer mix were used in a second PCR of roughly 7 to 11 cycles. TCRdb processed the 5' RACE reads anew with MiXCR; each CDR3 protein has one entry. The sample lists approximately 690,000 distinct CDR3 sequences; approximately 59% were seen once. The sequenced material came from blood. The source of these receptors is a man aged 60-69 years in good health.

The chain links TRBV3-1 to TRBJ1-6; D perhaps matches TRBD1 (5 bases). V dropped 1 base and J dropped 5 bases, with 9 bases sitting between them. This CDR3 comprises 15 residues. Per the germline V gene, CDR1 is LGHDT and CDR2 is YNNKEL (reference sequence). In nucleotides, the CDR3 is TGTGCCAGCAGCCAAGTTCGACAGAATAATTCACCCCTCCACTTT. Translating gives CASSQVRQNNSPLHF.

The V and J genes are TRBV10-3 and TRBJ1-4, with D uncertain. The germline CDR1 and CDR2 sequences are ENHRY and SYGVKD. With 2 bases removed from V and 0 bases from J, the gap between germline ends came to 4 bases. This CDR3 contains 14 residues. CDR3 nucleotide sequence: TGTGCCATCAGTGAGGGGACAACTAATGAAAAACTGTTTTTT. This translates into CAISEGTTNEKLFF.

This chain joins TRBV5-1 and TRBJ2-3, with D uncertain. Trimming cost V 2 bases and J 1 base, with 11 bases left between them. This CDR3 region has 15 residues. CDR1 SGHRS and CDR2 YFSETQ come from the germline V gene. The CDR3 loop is CASSLSTVGTDTQYF. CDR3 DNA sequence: TGCGCCAGCAGCTTAAGCACGGTGGGCACAGATACGCAGTATTTT.

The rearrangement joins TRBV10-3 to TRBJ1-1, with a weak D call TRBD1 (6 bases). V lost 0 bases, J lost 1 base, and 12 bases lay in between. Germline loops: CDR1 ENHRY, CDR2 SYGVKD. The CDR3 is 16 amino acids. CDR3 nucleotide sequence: TGTGCCATCAGTGAGTCTGGGACAATGGGGAACACTGAAGCTTTCTTT. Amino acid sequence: CAISESGTMGNTEAFF.

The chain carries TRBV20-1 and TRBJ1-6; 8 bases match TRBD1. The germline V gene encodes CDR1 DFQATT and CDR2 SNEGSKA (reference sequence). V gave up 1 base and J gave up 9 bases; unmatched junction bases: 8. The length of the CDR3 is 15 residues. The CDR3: CSARVQGALGSPLHF. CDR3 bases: TGCAGTGCTAGAGTGCAGGGGGCGCTGGGTTCACCCCTCCACTTT.

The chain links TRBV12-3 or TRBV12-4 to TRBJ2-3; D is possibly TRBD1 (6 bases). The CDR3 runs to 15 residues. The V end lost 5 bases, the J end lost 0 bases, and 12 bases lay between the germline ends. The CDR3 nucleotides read TGTGCCAGCAGTCACCCACAGGGAAGCACAGATACGCAGTATTTT. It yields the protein CASSHPQGSTDTQYF.

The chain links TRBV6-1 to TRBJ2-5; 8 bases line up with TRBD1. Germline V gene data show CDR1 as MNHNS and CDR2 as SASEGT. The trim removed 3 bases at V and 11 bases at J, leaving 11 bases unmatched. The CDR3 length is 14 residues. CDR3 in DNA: TGTGCCAGCAGTGAGGTCAGGGGGCAGGGTGAGCAGTACTTC. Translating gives CASSEVRGQGEQYF.

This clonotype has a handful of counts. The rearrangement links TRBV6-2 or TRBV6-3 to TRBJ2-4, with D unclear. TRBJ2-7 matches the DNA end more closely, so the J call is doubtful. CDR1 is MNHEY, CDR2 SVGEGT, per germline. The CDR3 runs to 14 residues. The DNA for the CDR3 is TGTGCCACATCATCCCAAGGCCGATCCTACGAGCAGTACTTC. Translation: CATSSQGRSYEQYF.

The CDR3 here is CASSSDGRANYGYTF. DNA for the CDR3: TGCGCCAGCAGCTCGGACGGACGTGCTAACTATGGCTACACCTTC. The rearrangement joins TRBV5-1 to TRBJ1-2, with D uncertain. Trimming removed 3 bases from V and 0 bases from J, with 12 bases in between. The CDR3 covers 15 residues. Germline CDR1 reads SGHRS; CDR2 reads YFSETQ. Variable domain in full (rest from reference TRBV5-1 and TRBJ1-2): KAGVTQTPRYLIKTRGQQVTLSCSPISGHRSVSWYQQTPGQGLQFLFEYFSETQRNKGNFPGRFSGRQFSNSRSEMNVSTLELGDSALYLCASSSDGRANYGYTFGSGTRLTVV.

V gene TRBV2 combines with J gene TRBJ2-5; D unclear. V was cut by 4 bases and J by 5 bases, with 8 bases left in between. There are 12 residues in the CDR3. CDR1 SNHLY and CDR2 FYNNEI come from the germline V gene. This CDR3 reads CASSGRMETQYF. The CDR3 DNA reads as TGTGCCAGCAGTGGACGAATGGAGACCCAGTACTTC. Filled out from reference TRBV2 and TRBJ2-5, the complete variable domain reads EPEVTQTPSHQVTQMGQEVILRCVPISNHLYFYWYRQILGQKVEFLVSFYNNEISEKSEIFDDQFSVERPDGSNFTLKIRSTKLEDSAMYFCASSGRMETQYFGPGTRLLVL.

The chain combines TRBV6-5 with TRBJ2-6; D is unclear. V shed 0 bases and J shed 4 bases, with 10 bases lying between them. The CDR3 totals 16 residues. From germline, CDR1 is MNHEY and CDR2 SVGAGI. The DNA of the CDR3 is TGTGCCAGCAGTTACTCCTGGGCCTTGGGGGCCAACGTCCTGACTTTC. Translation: CASSYSWALGANVLTF.

DNA for the CDR3: TGCGCCAGCAGCCAGGCAGGGGGAAGGGACTATGGCTACACCTTC. It codes for CASSQAGGRDYGYTF. J is TRBJ1-2 and V is TRBV4-1; 7 positions agree with TRBD1. This CDR3 is 15 amino acids long. The ends lost 3 bases at V and 3 bases at J; junction bases unmatched: 7. CDR1 is MGHRA and CDR2 is YSYEKL in the germline V gene.

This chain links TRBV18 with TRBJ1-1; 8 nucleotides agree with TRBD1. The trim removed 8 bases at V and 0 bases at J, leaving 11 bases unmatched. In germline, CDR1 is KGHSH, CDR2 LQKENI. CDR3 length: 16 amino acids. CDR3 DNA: TGTGCCAGCCGCCGGGGACAGGACGCAATGAACACTGAAGCTTTCTTT. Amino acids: CASRRGQDAMNTEAFF.

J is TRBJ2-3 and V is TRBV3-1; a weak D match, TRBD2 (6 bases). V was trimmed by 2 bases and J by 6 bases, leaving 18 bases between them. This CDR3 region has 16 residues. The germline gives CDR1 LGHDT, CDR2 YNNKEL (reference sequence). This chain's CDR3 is CASSQLTRSSSDTQYF. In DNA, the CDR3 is TGTGCCAGCAGCCAATTGACTAGATCGTCCTCCGATACGCAGTATTTT.

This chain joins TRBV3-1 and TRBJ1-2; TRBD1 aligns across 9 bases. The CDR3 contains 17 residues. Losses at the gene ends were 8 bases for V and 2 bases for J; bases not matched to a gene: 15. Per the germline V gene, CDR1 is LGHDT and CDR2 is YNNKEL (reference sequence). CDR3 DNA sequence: TGTGCCAGCCGCACAACCGGGACAGGGATACTAAACTATGGCTACACCTTC. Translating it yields CASRTTGTGILNYGYTF.

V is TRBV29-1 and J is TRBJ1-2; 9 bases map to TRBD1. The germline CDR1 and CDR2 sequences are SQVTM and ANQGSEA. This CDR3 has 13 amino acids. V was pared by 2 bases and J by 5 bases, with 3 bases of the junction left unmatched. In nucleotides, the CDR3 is TGCAGCGTTGAAAGGGACAGGGAATATGGCTACACCTTC. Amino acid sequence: CSVERDREYGYTF.

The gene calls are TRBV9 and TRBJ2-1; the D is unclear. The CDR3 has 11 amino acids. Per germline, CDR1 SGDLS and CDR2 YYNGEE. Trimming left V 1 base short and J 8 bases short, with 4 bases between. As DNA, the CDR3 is TGTGCCAGCAGCGTAACGGATGAGCAGTTCTTC. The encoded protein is CASSVTDEQFF.

The CDR3 coding sequence is TGTGCCAGCCGCAGGGGAGGGCACAATGAGCAGTTCTTC. It translates to CASRRGGHNEQFF. The chain couples TRBV2 to TRBJ2-1; perhaps TRBD2 as D (7 bases). The CDR3 consists of 13 residues. V was cut by 8 bases and J by 5 bases, with 13 bases left in between. Germline V gene lookup returns CDR1 SNHLY and CDR2 FYNNEI. Variable domain in full (rest from reference TRBV2 and TRBJ2-1): EPEVTQTPSHQVTQMGQEVILRCVPISNHLYFYWYRQILGQKVEFLVSFYNNEISEKSEIFDDQFSVERPDGSNFTLKIRSTKLEDSAMYFCASRRGGHNEQFFGPGTRLTVL.

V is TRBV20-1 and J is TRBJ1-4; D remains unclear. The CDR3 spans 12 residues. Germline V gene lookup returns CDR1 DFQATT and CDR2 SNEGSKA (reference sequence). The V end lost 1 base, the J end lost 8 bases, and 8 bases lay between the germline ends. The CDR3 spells CSARGPGEKLFF. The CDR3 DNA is TGCAGTGCTAGAGGACCTGGGGAAAAACTGTTTTTT.

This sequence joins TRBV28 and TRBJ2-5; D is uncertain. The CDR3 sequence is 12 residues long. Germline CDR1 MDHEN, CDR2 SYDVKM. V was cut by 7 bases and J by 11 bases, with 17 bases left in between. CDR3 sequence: CASTGRHNEQYF. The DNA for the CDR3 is TGTGCCAGCACCGGACGACACAATGAGCAGTACTTC. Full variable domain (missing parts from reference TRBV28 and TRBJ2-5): DVKVTQSSRYLVKRTGEKVFLECVQDMDHENMFWYRQDPGLGLRLIYFSYDVKMKEKGDIPEGYSVSREKKERFSLILESASTNQTSMYLCASTGRHNEQYFGPGTRLLVL.

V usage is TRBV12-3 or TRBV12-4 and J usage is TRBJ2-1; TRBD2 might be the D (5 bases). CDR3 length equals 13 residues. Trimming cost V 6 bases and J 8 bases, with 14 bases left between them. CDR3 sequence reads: CASSRRGLDEQFF. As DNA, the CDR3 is TGTGCCAGCAGCCGACGGGGTTTGGATGAGCAGTTCTTC.

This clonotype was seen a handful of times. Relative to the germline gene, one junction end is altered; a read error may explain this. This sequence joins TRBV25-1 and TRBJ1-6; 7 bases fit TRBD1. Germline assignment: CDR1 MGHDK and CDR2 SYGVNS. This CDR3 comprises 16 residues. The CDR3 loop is CASSPHRGSYNSPPHF. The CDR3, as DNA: TGTGCCAGCAGTCCCCACAGGGGTTCCTATAATTCACCCCCCCACTTT. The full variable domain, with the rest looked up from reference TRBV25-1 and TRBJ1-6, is EADIYQTPRYLVIGTGKKITLECSQTMGHDKMYWYQQDPGMELHLIHYSYGVNSTEKGDLSSESTVSRIRTEHFPLTLESARPSHTSQYLCASSPHRGSYNSPPHFGNGTRLTVT.